This T cell receptor (beta chain) stems from a study of blood T cell repertoires in COVID-19. Overall study context: Sites across the United States, Italy and Spain contributed samples from acute and convalescent COVID-19. Sample material is recorded as cDNA or gDNA derived from T cells, B-cell-depleted T cells, or PBMCs.

Unmatched junction bases numbered 15, after V lost 8 bases and J lost 6 bases. The CDR3 runs 15 residues. Germline CDR1 and CDR2: MNHEY and SVGAGI. Seattle researchers signed up patients amid active infection and tracked them longitudinally. Measured with immunoSEQ multiplex PCR; TCRdb has only the in-frame clones, and not every one. The data show about 180,000 clones, roughly four fifths seen once. The chain links TRBV6-5 to TRBJ2-7, with 8 bases aligning to TRBD1. The source of this sequence is a woman in her 70s with COVID-19, enrolled during active disease. The sample consisted of peripheral blood. CDR3 protein: CASRGPGQVAGEQYF. CDR3 DNA sequence: TGTGCCAGCCGAGGGCCGGGACAGGTTGCTGGCGAGCAGTACTTC.